The 20 T cell receptor beta chains below all came from one sample that was sequenced in a study of blood T cell repertoires in COVID-19. This table comes from immunoSEQ multiplex PCR, and its TCRdb copy is limited to in-frame clones, with some not included. The sample records tens of thousands of clones, roughly 87% being singletons. The sequenced material came from peripheral blood. These TCRs come from a woman older than 75 with acute or convalescent COVID-19.

J is TRBJ1-1 and V is TRBV6-5; TRBD1 aligns across 12 bases. Germline CDR1 MNHEY, CDR2 SVGAGI. Germline trimming cut 3 bases from V and 7 bases from J; bases unmatched to any gene: 6. The CDR3 is 15 residues long. CDR3 amino acids: CASSYRGQGADEAFF. CDR3 in DNA: TGTGCCAGCAGTTATCGGGGACAGGGGGCAGATGAAGCTTTCTTT.

The V gene is TRBV5-1, the J gene TRBJ2-7, with TRBD2 matching 12 bases. The CDR3 is 15 amino acids. Unmatched junction bases numbered 5, after V lost 5 bases and J lost 2 bases. Germline V gene sequence: CDR1 SGHRS, CDR2 YFSETQ. The CDR3, as DNA: TGCGCCAGCAGTCTAGCGGGAGGGAAGACCTACGAGCAGTACTTC. Protein product: CASSLAGGKTYEQYF.

This chain uses TRBV29-1 with TRBJ1-2, with 9 bases that match TRBD1. The J segment lost 0 bases and the V segment lost 5 bases, leaving 19 bases of the junction unmatched. The CDR3 contains 19 residues. Per the germline V gene, CDR1 is SQVTM and CDR2 is ANQGSEA. The CDR3, as DNA: TGCAGCGTTAAAACCGGGACAGGGAATGTCGGGCTAGCTAACTATGGCTACACCTTC. This translates into CSVKTGTGNVGLANYGYTF.

The chain carries TRBV30 and TRBJ1-2; no clear D gene. The germline V and J ends were trimmed by 4 bases and 4 bases, with 7 bases remaining between them. Germline V CDR1 and CDR2: GTSNPN, SVGIG (reference sequence). The CDR3 sequence is 11 residues long. This CDR3 is CAWKRFYGYTF. The CDR3 region has the DNA TGTGCCTGGAAACGGTTCTATGGCTACACCTTC.

The chain uses TRBV7-9 and TRBJ1-4, with a tentative D call TRBD1 (5 bases). The CDR3 runs to 15 residues. CDR1 SEHNR and CDR2 FQNEAQ come from the germline V gene (reference sequence). V lost 5 bases and J 5 bases, leaving 15 bases between the germline ends. CDR3 sequence: CASSLPGLLNEKLFF. The CDR3 DNA sequence: TGTGCCAGCAGCCTACCGGGACTCCTGAATGAAAAACTGTTTTTT.

This clone was observed a handful of times. The chain combines TRBV19 with TRBJ1-2, with a possible D match to TRBD1 (6 bases). V gave up 1 base and J gave up 3 bases, with 12 bases separating them. The germline V gene has CDR1 LNHDA and CDR2 SQIVND (reference sequence). The CDR3 totals 15 residues. CDR3 sequence (DNA): TGTGCCAGTAGTATAGGGTCGGCAGGGGACTATGGCTACACCTTC. Translation: CASSIGSAGDYGYTF.

The chain couples TRBV6-6 to TRBJ2-3; D is perhaps TRBD2 (6 bases). Germline lookup yields CDR1 MNHNY and CDR2 SVGAGI (reference sequence). V lost 8 bases and J 2 bases, leaving 11 bases between the germline ends. This CDR3 contains 13 residues. The CDR3 loop reads CASVAAHTDTQYF. For the CDR3, the DNA is TGTGCCAGCGTAGCGGCTCACACAGATACGCAGTATTTT.

J is TRBJ2-3 and V is TRBV10-3, with 10 bases matching TRBD2. The CDR3 covers 16 residues. Germline CDR1 reads ENHRY; CDR2 reads SYGVKD. J was trimmed by 2 bases and V by 5 bases; bases with no gene match: 7. CDR3 DNA sequence: TGTGCCATCAGTTCCGGACTAGCGGACACCACAGATACGCAGTATTTT. This gives the protein CAISSGLADTTDTQYF.

V and J are TRBV15 and TRBJ2-4; 9 nucleotides agree with TRBD1. Germline V gene lookup returns CDR1 LNHNV and CDR2 YYDKDF (reference sequence). V lost 0 bases and J lost 8; bases outside the gene matches: 2. The CDR3 totals 14 residues. The CDR3 here is CATSREQGAYIQYF. CDR3 nucleotide sequence: TGTGCCACCAGCAGAGAACAGGGGGCGTACATTCAGTACTTC.

V and J are TRBV6-5 and TRBJ2-5; TRBD1 agrees at 9 bases. CDR1 is MNHEY and CDR2 is SVGAGI in the germline V gene. The length of the CDR3 is 14 residues. V lost 7 bases, J lost 3 bases, and 6 bases stayed unmatched. The CDR3 region is CASIKGQGKETQYF. CDR3 coding DNA: TGTGCCAGCATCAAGGGACAGGGTAAAGAGACCCAGTACTTC.

CDR3 sequence: CASRLSQRNTEAFF. CDR3 coding DNA: TGTGCCAGCAGACTCTCACAGAGAAACACTGAAGCTTTCTTT. The J gene is TRBJ1-1, the V gene TRBV6-6; D unclear. The germline CDR1 and CDR2 sequences are MNHNY and SVGAGI (reference sequence). CDR3 size: 14 residues. V was trimmed by 6 bases and J by 2 bases, leaving 13 bases between them.

The V and J genes are TRBV27 and TRBJ1-2; no firm D call. The CDR3 has 15 amino acids. CDR1 is MNHEY, CDR2 SMNVEV, per germline (reference sequence). V was cut by 3 bases and J by 7 bases, with 18 bases left in between. The CDR3 reads CASSFQAPGMGGYTF. In nucleotides, the CDR3 is TGTGCCAGCAGTTTTCAGGCCCCTGGAATGGGTGGCTACACCTTC.

The V call is TRBV6-5, the J call TRBJ1-5; D is undetermined. Germline loops: CDR1 MNHEY, CDR2 SVGAGI. The V end was cut by 2 bases, the J end by 7 bases, with 12 bases between. The CDR3 totals 14 residues. The CDR3 nucleotides read TGTGCCAGCAGTTACGAACAGAATAGGCAGCCCCAGCATTTT. Translation gives CASSYEQNRQPQHF.

The rearrangement links TRBV6-2 or TRBV6-3 to TRBJ1-2, with TRBD1 as a possible D gene (6 bases). This CDR3 is built from 14 residues. Germline lookup yields CDR1 MNHEY and CDR2 SVGEGT. V was pared by 6 bases and J by 5 bases, with 16 bases between. The CDR3, as DNA: TGTGCCAGCAGCACTCAGGGGCCGGGGTATGGCTACACCTTC. Protein: CASSTQGPGYGYTF.

The chain has TRBV12-3 or TRBV12-4 and TRBJ2-5, with 7 bases lining up with TRBD2. The CDR3 extends over 12 amino acids. V shed 6 bases, J shed 5 bases, and the junction held 3 bases outside the gene matches. The CDR3 spells CASSPGRETQYF. Written as DNA, the CDR3 is TGTGCCAGCAGCCCCGGGAGGGAGACCCAGTACTTC.

This rearrangement joins TRBV6-6 to TRBJ2-7; 10 nucleotides match TRBD1. CDR3 length equals 16 residues. Germline V gives CDR1 MNHNY, CDR2 SVGAGI (reference sequence). V shed 0 bases, J shed 3 bases, and the junction held 5 bases outside the gene matches. This chain's CDR3 is CASSYSTGGSLYEQYF. The CDR3 bases are TGTGCCAGCAGTTACTCGACAGGGGGCTCCCTCTACGAGCAGTACTTC.

Here the CDR3 DNA reads TGCGCCAGCAGCTCTAGCGGGGGCGGGTATGAGCAGTTCTTC. Its protein product is CASSSSGGGYEQFF. The rearrangement joins TRBV5-1 to TRBJ2-1, with 10 bases matching TRBD2. The CDR3 runs 14 residues. Germline-derived CDR1 and CDR2 are SGHRS and YFSETQ. J lost 8 bases, V lost 3 bases, and 5 bases had no gene match.

The chain is built from TRBV5-5 and TRBJ2-6; TRBD1 might be the D (6 bases). The CDR3 extends over 15 amino acids. Germline lookup yields CDR1 SGHKS and CDR2 YYEKEE (reference sequence). The V gene lost 4 bases and the J gene lost 2 bases, with 10 bases spanning the gap. The CDR3 spells CASSIQGTGANVLTF. In DNA form, the CDR3 reads TGTGCCAGCAGCATACAGGGAACTGGGGCCAACGTCCTGACTTTC.

This clone was detected a few times. The chain employs TRBV12-5 and TRBJ2-1; 9 positions agree with TRBD1. The germline V gene has CDR1 LGHNT and CDR2 FRNRAP. CDR3 length: 18 amino acids. V dropped 1 base and J dropped 4; count of bases not matched to a gene: 11. As DNA, the CDR3 is TGTGCTAGTGGTTTGGCTACATCGGGACAGGGCCTATACAATGAGCAGTTCTTC. This translates into CASGLATSGQGLYNEQFF.

This clone was counted only a few times. The chain links TRBV5-1 to TRBJ2-1; D is ambiguous. Germline V gene lookup returns CDR1 SGHRS and CDR2 YFSETQ. The length of the CDR3 is 11 residues. V was shortened by 2 bases and J by 9 bases, with 6 bases between the two germline ends. The CDR3 DNA is TGCGCCAGCAGCTTACATGGTGAGCAGTTCTTC. Protein: CASSLHGEQFF.